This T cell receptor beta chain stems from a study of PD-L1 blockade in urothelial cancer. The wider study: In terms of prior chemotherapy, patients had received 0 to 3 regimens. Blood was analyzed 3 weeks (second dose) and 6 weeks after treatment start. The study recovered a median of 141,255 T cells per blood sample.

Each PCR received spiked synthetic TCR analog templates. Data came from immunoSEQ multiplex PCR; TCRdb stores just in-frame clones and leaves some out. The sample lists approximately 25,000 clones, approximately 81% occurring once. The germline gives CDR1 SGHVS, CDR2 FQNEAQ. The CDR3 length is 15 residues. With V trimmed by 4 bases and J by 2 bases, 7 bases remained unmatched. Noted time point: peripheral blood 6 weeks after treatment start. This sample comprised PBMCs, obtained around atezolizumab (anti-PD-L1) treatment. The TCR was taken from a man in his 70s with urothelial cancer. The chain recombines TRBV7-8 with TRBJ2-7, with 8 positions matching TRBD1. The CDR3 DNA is TGTGCCAGCAGCTCAAGGGCACAGGGGGCCTACGAGCAGTACTTC. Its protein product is CASSSRAQGAYEQYF.